One sample yielded the 13 T cell receptor beta chains listed below, sequenced in a study of cytomegalovirus exposure and HLA in healthy donors. 13 Jbeta primers and 60 Vbeta primers were used for the PCR. TCRdb's copy holds only in-frame clones and misses some; the assay was immunoSEQ multiplex PCR. The table includes 140,000 to 150,000 clones, about three quarters detected once. The sample was PBMCs. All receptors derive from a man aged 40-49 years in good health and CMV-seropositive.

V is TRBV30 and J is TRBJ1-5; 7 bases fit TRBD1. Germline-derived CDR1 and CDR2 are GTSNPN and SVGIG (reference sequence). The CDR3 extends over 18 amino acids. V shed 2 bases, J shed 0 bases, and the junction held 13 bases outside the gene matches. In DNA form, the CDR3 reads TGTGCCTGGAGTCCCGAAGGGGGCCTACTTTATAGCAATCAGCCCCAGCATTTT. Protein product: CAWSPEGGLLYSNQPQHF.

This rearrangement joins TRBV19 to TRBJ2-7; D is perhaps TRBD2 (6 bases). Looked up from germline, CDR1 is LNHDA and CDR2 is SQIVND (reference sequence). The V end lost 8 bases, the J end lost 4 bases, and 12 bases lay between the germline ends. The CDR3 contains 12 residues. This CDR3 is CASGETRYEQYF. The CDR3 nucleotides are TGTGCCAGTGGCGAGACTAGGTACGAGCAGTACTTC.

The rearrangement uses TRBV19 and TRBJ2-5; 9 nucleotides agree with TRBD1. Trimming at V came to 7 bases and at J to 4 bases, leaving 4 bases not matched to a gene. The length of the CDR3 is 13 residues. In germline, CDR1 is LNHDA, CDR2 SQIVND (reference sequence). The chain's CDR3 is CASTQTGGETQYF. The CDR3, as DNA: TGTGCCAGTACCCAGACAGGGGGAGAGACCCAGTACTTC.

Notes on this clone: Other DNA sequences from this sample encode an identical CDR3 as well. The J gene is TRBJ2-3, the V gene TRBV9; D is unresolved. The germline V gene encodes CDR1 SGDLS and CDR2 YYNGEE. This CDR3 contains 14 residues. V was shortened by 0 bases and J by 0 bases, with 5 bases between the two germline ends. The chain's CDR3 is CASSVALSTDTQYF. DNA for the CDR3: TGTGCCAGCAGCGTAGCCCTTAGCACAGATACGCAGTATTTT.

Remarks on this clone: Other nucleotide sequences from this sample produce the same CDR3. The chain uses TRBV4-1 and TRBJ2-5, with D unclear. CDR3 length: 15 residues. Deletions cut 4 bases from V and 4 bases from J, with 16 bases between. Germline assignment: CDR1 MGHRA and CDR2 YSYEKL. The DNA for the CDR3 is TGCGCCAGCAGCCCTCCTCATACGGGTGGAGAGACCCAGTACTTC. Its translation is CASSPPHTGGETQYF.

This clone was detected a few times. The chain employs TRBV19 and TRBJ1-1, with D possibly matching TRBD1 (5 bases). This CDR3 has 14 residues. Germline CDR1 is LNHDA and CDR2 is SQIVND (reference sequence). V shed 2 bases and J shed 4 bases, with 11 bases lying between them. CDR3: CASSIRGAGTEAFF. CDR3 DNA: TGTGCCAGTAGTATAAGGGGCGCCGGCACTGAAGCTTTCTTT.

The genes are TRBV15 and TRBJ1-5; 7 positions match TRBD1. Germline V gene sequence: CDR1 LNHNV, CDR2 YYDKDF (reference sequence). Trimming removed 1 base from V and 5 bases from J; junction bases left unmatched: 8. The CDR3 covers 16 residues. CDR3 in amino acids: CATSRGQTGIHQPQHF. Here the CDR3 DNA reads TGTGCCACCAGCAGAGGCCAGACAGGGATTCATCAGCCCCAGCATTTT.

This rearrangement joins TRBV7-3 to TRBJ2-1; TRBD2 matches at 9 bases. V shed 4 bases and J 4 bases; nucleotides not matched to a gene: 8. There are 16 residues in the CDR3. The V gene's germline CDR1 is SGHTA and CDR2 FQGTGA. In nucleotides, the CDR3 is TGTGCCAGCAGCTATAGCGGGAGAGGGTTGTACAATGAGCAGTTCTTC. This encodes CASSYSGRGLYNEQFF.

On this clone itself: Germline is not matched at one junction end, which may reflect a read error. The rearrangement uses TRBV9 and TRBJ2-2, with TRBD1 matching 7 bases. The germline V gene has CDR1 SGDLS and CDR2 YYNGEE. The CDR3 has 18 residues. The CDR3 reads CASSVEATGAPGTGELSF. For the CDR3, the DNA is TGTGCCAGCAGCGTAGAGGCCACAGGGGCACCGGGAACCGGGGAGCTGTCTTTT.

The rearrangement uses TRBV13 and TRBJ1-1, with 8 bases fitting TRBD1. The CDR3 spans 14 residues. CDR1 and CDR2 from the germline V gene are PRHDT and FYEKMQ (reference sequence). The V segment lost 3 bases and the J segment 3 bases; nucleotides outside the gene matches: 3. CDR3 amino acids: CASSLDRADTEAFF. The CDR3 DNA follows: TGTGCCAGCAGCTTGGACAGGGCGGACACTGAAGCTTTCTTT.

The gene calls are TRBV9 and TRBJ2-5; 12 bases match TRBD2. The CDR3 runs 15 residues. The trim removed 3 bases at V and 4 bases at J, leaving 4 bases unmatched. The germline V gene encodes CDR1 SGDLS and CDR2 YYNGEE. CDR3 amino acids: CASSAILAGGETQYF. The CDR3 DNA reads TGTGCCAGCAGCGCCATACTAGCGGGAGGAGAGACCCAGTACTTC.

This CDR3 reads CASSGEGSRSYEQYF. CDR3 coding DNA: TGTGCCAGCAGCGGCGAGGGTTCGCGCTCCTACGAGCAGTACTTC. This rearrangement joins TRBV21-1 to TRBJ2-7; the table calls TRBD2, which could not be checked here. TRBV21-1 is reported as a pseudogene. The CDR3 runs 15 residues.

This clone showed up just a few times. The chain employs TRBV19 and TRBJ2-1, with D tentatively TRBD2 (5 bases). The CDR3 is 16 residues long. Per the germline V gene, CDR1 is LNHDA and CDR2 is SQIVND (reference sequence). Trimming left V 7 bases short and J 7 bases short, with 23 bases between. The CDR3 here is CASNKAGLPRTNEQFF. The CDR3 DNA is TGTGCCAGTAACAAAGCCGGACTCCCTCGGACGAATGAGCAGTTCTTC. Full variable domain (rest looked up from reference TRBV19 and TRBJ2-1): DGGITQSPKYLFRKEGQNVTLSCEQNLNHDAMYWYRQDPGQGLRLIYYSQIVNDFQKGDIAEGYSVSREKKESFPLTVTSAQKNPTAFYLCASNKAGLPRTNEQFFGPGTRLTVL.